Each of the 21 T cell receptor beta chains below was sequenced from the same sample in a study of blood T cell repertoires in COVID-19. TCRdb's copy holds only in-frame clones and misses some; the assay was immunoSEQ multiplex PCR. The data hold a few hundred thousand clones, with roughly 90% observed a single time. Sequences were obtained from PBMCs or T cells enriched from blood (not recorded which). These receptors originate from a woman aged 25 to 45 who had recovered from COVID-19.

This chain uses TRBV6-6 with TRBJ2-7; no definite D call. Germline V gene data show CDR1 as MNHNY and CDR2 as SVGAGI (reference sequence). Trimming shortened V by 5 bases and J by 4 bases, and 6 bases separated the two germline ends. The CDR3 has 11 amino acids. This CDR3 is CASSPTYEQYF. The CDR3 nucleotides read TGTGCCAGCAGTCCCACATACGAGCAGTACTTC.

This clone was recorded only once. The rearrangement links TRBV28 to TRBJ1-2; 10 bases agree with TRBD1. The CDR3 length is 14 residues. J lost 8 bases, V lost 5 bases, and 8 bases had no gene match. Germline lookup yields CDR1 MDHEN and CDR2 SYDVKM. The CDR3 region is CASSPSGQGQGYTF. The CDR3 DNA is TGTGCCAGCAGTCCATCGGGACAGGGGCAGGGCTACACCTTC.

The table lists this clone with a count of one. The chain has TRBV5-1 and TRBJ2-1, with 8 bases matching TRBD2. CDR1 SGHRS and CDR2 YFSETQ come from the germline V gene. J gave up 3 bases and V 1 base, and 12 bases lay outside the gene matches. The CDR3 length is 18 residues. CDR3 sequence (DNA): TGCGCCAGCAGCTTGAATGAATTACGCGGGAGGAGCTACAATGAGCAGTTCTTC. It specifies CASSLNELRGRSYNEQFF.

The chain recombines TRBV2 with TRBJ2-3; TRBD2 aligns across 8 bases. The junction had 3 bases not matched to a gene; V was cut back by 4 bases and J by 0 bases. The CDR3 runs to 15 residues. Germline lookup yields CDR1 SNHLY and CDR2 FYNNEI. CDR3 nucleotide sequence: TGTGCCAGCAGTGTACAGCGGGGGAGCACAGATACGCAGTATTTT. Its translation is CASSVQRGSTDTQYF.

This sequence joins TRBV2 and TRBJ2-6, with 7 positions matching TRBD2. In germline, CDR1 is SNHLY, CDR2 FYNNEI. The J segment lost 0 bases and the V segment lost 4 bases, leaving 9 bases of the junction unmatched. The CDR3 runs to 18 residues. Here the CDR3 reads CASSAWTSPPSGANVLTF. The CDR3 nucleotides read TGTGCCAGCAGTGCTTGGACTAGTCCTCCCTCTGGGGCCAACGTCCTGACTTTC.

This rearrangement joins TRBV2 to TRBJ1-2, with D perhaps matching TRBD1 (5 bases). The V end was cut by 6 bases, the J end by 8 bases, with 13 bases between. Germline CDR1 reads SNHLY; CDR2 reads FYNNEI. This CDR3 is built from 12 residues. CDR3 residues: CASRWGGEGYTF. In nucleotides, the CDR3 is TGTGCCAGCAGATGGGGAGGGGAAGGCTACACCTTC.

The V and J genes are TRBV27 and TRBJ2-2; 9 bases are a match to TRBD1. Germline V gene lookup returns CDR1 MNHEY and CDR2 SMNVEV (reference sequence). V shed 4 bases, J shed 4 bases, and the junction held 19 bases outside the gene matches. CDR3 length: 20 residues. CDR3 sequence (DNA): TGTGCCAGCAGTTCTCTCTCGGGACAGGGACCCAAATCTTCCACCGGGGAGCTGTTTTTT. Translated, it gives CASSSLSGQGPKSSTGELFF.

This chain links TRBV6-5 with TRBJ2-3, with 10 bases that match TRBD2. Germline CDR1 and CDR2: MNHEY and SVGAGI. Germline trimming cut 7 bases from V and 5 bases from J; bases unmatched to any gene: 9. The CDR3 is 15 amino acids. The CDR3 DNA follows: TGTGCCAGCACGCGCAGCGGGGGGGAGGGAGATACGCAGTATTTT. Its translation: CASTRSGGEGDTQYF.

The chain joins TRBV9 to TRBJ1-1, with D hard to call. Germline CDR1 and CDR2: SGDLS and YYNGEE. The CDR3 runs 17 residues. V was shortened by 4 bases and J by 3 bases, with 22 bases between the two germline ends. Here the CDR3 reads CASSLGIVMRSDTEAFF. The CDR3 DNA follows: TGTGCCAGCAGCCTAGGGATAGTAATGAGGAGTGACACTGAAGCTTTCTTT.

The chain links TRBV7-3 to TRBJ2-1; D might be TRBD2 (6 bases). CDR1 and CDR2 from the germline V gene are SGHTA and FQGTGA. The CDR3 is 14 residues long. Trimming left V 2 bases short and J 6 bases short, with 11 bases between. The CDR3 reads CASSLVAGGNEQFF. The CDR3, as DNA: TGTGCCAGCAGCTTAGTGGCCGGGGGCAATGAGCAGTTCTTC.

The sample holds one count of this clone. The chain combines TRBV11-2 with TRBJ1-2, with D maybe TRBD1 (6 bases). This CDR3 region has 14 residues. V dropped 0 bases and J dropped 8 bases, with 13 bases sitting between them. Germline V gene lookup returns CDR1 SGHAT and CDR2 FQNNGV. The DNA of the CDR3 is TGTGCCAGCAGCTTAGATCTAGGGGGTCGGGGCTACACCTTC. Translation: CASSLDLGGRGYTF.

The V gene is TRBV5-1, the J gene TRBJ2-7; 10 bases fit TRBD1. The CDR3 totals 15 residues. Germline lookup yields CDR1 SGHRS and CDR2 YFSETQ. V shed 4 bases and J 4 bases; nucleotides not matched to a gene: 8. The CDR3 is CASSLSGTGAYEQYF. In DNA, the CDR3 is TGCGCCAGCAGCCTGTCCGGGACAGGGGCGTACGAGCAGTACTTC.

The count of this clone is one. The chain links TRBV28 to TRBJ2-2; 8 nucleotides align to TRBD1. The CDR3 is 15 amino acids. Trimming took 5 bases from V and 4 from J; bases not matched to a gene: 6. Germline CDR1 MDHEN, CDR2 SYDVKM. The CDR3 bases are TGTGCCAGCAGTCCGGACAGGGTACCCACCGGGGAGCTGTTTTTT. Translated: CASSPDRVPTGELFF.

The table lists this clone with a few counts. This sequence joins TRBV5-1 and TRBJ2-2; 7 nucleotides agree with TRBD1. V gave up 0 bases and J gave up 4 bases; unmatched junction bases: 6. CDR1 is SGHRS and CDR2 is YFSETQ in the germline V gene. This CDR3 has 16 amino acids. The CDR3 sequence is CASSLGQGDVTGELFF. DNA of the CDR3: TGCGCCAGCAGCTTGGGACAGGGCGACGTCACCGGGGAGCTGTTTTTT.

This rearrangement joins TRBV6-6 to TRBJ2-7; 14 nucleotides match TRBD2. Trimming removed 8 bases from V and 5 bases from J; junction bases left unmatched: 8. Germline loops: CDR1 MNHNY, CDR2 SVGAGI (reference sequence). The CDR3 sequence is 15 residues long. The CDR3 spells CASGTSGGRLDEQYF. CDR3 nucleotides: TGTGCCAGCGGGACTAGCGGGGGCCGGTTAGACGAGCAGTACTTC.

V gene TRBV5-1 combines with J gene TRBJ2-2, with TRBD2 matching over 7 bases. Germline values: CDR1 SGHRS, CDR2 YFSETQ. Trimming took 4 bases from V and 4 from J; bases not matched to a gene: 7. The CDR3 runs 15 residues. The CDR3 protein is CASSLRAGSTGELFF. The CDR3 DNA sequence: TGCGCCAGCAGCCTTCGAGCGGGAAGCACCGGGGAGCTGTTTTTT.

This chain links TRBV5-1 with TRBJ2-7, with 11 bases that match TRBD2. The CDR3 runs 14 residues. The trim removed 6 bases at V and 4 bases at J, leaving 6 bases unmatched. Germline V gene data show CDR1 as SGHRS and CDR2 as YFSETQ. The CDR3 sequence is CASKILAGAYEQYF. The CDR3 DNA follows: TGCGCCAGCAAAATACTAGCGGGAGCTTACGAGCAGTACTTC.

This chain connects TRBV18 to TRBJ1-5, with unresolved D. The CDR3 totals 14 residues. V dropped 6 bases and J dropped 0 bases, with 9 bases sitting between them. CDR1 is KGHSH, CDR2 LQKENI, per germline. CDR3 DNA sequence: TGTGCCAGCTCTGGAGGGAATAGCAATCAGCCCCAGCATTTT. This encodes CASSGGNSNQPQHF.

This clone was seen only once. The CDR3, as DNA: TGTGCCAGCTCACCTGAGGGAGGTGACAATGAGCAGTTCTTC. This translates into CASSPEGGDNEQFF. This rearrangement joins TRBV18 to TRBJ2-1; D might be TRBD2 (6 bases). The CDR3 spans 14 residues. Germline V gene lookup returns CDR1 KGHSH and CDR2 LQKENI. The V and J ends lost 3 bases and 5 bases respectively, with 11 bases between them.

Details on this clone: At one of its ends the junction is not consistent with the germline gene, which may arise from a read error. The chain is built from TRBV19 and TRBJ1-5; the D gene is possibly TRBD1 (6 bases). The CDR3 runs 15 residues. Germline-derived CDR1 and CDR2 are LNHDA and SQIVND (reference sequence). The CDR3 region has the DNA TGTGCCAGTAGTATAGGGGGCAGGGGCAAACAGCCCCAGCATTTT. Its protein is CASSIGGRGKQPQHF.

In this sample, this clone turned up once. This rearrangement joins TRBV5-1 to TRBJ1-1; 9 nucleotides agree with TRBD1. CDR1 SGHRS and CDR2 YFSETQ come from the germline V gene. V was pared by 3 bases and J by 6 bases, with 6 bases of the junction left unmatched. CDR3 length: 14 residues. CDR3 region: CASSSGTGIPEAFF. CDR3 in DNA: TGCGCCAGCAGCTCCGGGACAGGGATTCCTGAAGCTTTCTTT.